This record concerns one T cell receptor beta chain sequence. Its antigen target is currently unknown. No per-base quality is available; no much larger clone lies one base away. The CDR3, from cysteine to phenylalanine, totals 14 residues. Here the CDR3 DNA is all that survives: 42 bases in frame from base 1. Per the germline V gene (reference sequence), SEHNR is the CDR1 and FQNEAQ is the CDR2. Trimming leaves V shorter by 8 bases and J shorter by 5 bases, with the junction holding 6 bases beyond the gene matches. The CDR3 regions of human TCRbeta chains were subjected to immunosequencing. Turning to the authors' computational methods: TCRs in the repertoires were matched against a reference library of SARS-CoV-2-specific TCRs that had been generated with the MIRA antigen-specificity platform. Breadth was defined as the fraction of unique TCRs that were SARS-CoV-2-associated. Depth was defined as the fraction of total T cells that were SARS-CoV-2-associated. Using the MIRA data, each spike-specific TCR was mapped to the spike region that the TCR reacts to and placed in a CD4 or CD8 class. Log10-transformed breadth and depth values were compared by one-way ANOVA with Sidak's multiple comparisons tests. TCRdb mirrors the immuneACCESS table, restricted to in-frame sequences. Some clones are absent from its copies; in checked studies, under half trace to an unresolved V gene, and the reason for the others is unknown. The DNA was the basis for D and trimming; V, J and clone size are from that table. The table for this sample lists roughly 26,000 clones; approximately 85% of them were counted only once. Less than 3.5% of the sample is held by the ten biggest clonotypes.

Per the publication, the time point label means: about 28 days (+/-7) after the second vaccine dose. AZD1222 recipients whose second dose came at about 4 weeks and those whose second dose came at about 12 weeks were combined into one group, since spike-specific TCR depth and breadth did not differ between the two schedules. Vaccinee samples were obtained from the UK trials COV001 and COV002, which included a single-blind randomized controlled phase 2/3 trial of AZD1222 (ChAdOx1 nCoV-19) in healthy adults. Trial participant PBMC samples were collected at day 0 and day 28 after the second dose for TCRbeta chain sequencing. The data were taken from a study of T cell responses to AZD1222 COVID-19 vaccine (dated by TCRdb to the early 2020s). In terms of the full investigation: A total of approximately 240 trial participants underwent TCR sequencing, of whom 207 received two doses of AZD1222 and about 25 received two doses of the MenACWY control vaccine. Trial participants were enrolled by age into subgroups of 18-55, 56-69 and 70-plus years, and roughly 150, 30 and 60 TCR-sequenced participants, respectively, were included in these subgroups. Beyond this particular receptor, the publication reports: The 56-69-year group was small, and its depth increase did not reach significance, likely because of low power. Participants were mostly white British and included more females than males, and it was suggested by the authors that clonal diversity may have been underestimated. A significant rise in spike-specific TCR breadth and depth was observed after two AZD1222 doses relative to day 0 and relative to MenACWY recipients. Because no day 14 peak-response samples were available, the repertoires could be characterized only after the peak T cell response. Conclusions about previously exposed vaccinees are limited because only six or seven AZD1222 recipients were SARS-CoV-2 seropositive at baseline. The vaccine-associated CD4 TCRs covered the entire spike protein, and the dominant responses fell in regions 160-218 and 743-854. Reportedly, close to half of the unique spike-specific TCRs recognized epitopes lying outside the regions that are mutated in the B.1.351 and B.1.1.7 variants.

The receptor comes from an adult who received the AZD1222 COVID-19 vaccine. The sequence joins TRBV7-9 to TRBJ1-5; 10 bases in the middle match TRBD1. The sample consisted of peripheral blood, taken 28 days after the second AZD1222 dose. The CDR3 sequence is CASGRGTGDQPQHF. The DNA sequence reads TGTGCCAGCGGGAGGGGGACAGGGGATCAGCCCCAGCATTTT.